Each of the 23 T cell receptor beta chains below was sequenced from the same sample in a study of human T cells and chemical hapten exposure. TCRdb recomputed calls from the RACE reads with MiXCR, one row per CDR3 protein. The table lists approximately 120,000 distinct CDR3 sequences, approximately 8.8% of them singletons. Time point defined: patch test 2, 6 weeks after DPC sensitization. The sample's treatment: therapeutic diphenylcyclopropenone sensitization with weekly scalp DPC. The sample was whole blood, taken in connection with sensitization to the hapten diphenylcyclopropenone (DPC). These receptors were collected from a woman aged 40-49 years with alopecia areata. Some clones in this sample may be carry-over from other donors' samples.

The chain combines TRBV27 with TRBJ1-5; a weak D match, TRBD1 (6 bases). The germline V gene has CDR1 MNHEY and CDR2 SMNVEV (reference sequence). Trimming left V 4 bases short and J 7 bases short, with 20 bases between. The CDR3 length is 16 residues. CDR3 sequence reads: CASSSSPGGAGQPQHF. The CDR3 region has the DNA TGTGCCAGCAGTTCCTCGCCCGGGGGCGCCGGGCAGCCCCAGCATTTT.

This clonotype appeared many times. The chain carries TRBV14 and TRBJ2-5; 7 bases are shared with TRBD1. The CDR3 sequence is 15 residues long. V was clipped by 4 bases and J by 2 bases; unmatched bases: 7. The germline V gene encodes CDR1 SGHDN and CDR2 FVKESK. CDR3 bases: TGTGCCAGCAGCCGTCAGACAGGGTCACAAGAGACCCAGTACTTC. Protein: CASSRQTGSQETQYF.

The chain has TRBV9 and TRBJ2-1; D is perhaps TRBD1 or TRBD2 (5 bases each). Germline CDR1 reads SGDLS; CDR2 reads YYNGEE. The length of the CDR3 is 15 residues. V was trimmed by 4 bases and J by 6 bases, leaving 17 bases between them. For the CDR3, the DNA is TGTGCCAGCAGCTCAAGGGACGGATTCGGCAATGAGCAGTTCTTC. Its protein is CASSSRDGFGNEQFF.

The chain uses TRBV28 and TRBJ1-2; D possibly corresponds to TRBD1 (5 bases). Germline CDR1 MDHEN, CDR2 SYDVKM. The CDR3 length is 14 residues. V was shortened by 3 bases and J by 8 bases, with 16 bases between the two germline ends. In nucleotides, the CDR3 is TGTGCCAGCAGTTTTGCGTCAGGAGAGGGGGGCTACACCTTC. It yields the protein CASSFASGEGGYTF.

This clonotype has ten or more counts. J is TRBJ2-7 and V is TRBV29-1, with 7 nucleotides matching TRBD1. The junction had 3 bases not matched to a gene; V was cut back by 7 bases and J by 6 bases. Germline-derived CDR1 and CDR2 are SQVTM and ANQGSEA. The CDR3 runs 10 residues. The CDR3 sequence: CSAGTAEQYF. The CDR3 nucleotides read TGCAGCGCAGGGACAGCCGAGCAGTACTTC.

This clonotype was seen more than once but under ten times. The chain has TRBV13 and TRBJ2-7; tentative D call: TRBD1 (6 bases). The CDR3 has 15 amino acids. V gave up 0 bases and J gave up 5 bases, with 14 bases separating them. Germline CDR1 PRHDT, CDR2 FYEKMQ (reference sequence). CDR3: CASSLGRNRADEQYF. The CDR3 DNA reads TGTGCCAGCAGCTTAGGCCGGAACAGGGCGGACGAGCAGTACTTC.

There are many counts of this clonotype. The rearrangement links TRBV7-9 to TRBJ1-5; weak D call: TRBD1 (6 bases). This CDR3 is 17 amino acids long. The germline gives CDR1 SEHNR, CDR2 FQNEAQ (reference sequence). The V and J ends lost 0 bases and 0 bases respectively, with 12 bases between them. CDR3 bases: TGTGCCAGCAGCTTAGCAGGACAGTCCTCTAGCAATCAGCCCCAGCATTTT. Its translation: CASSLAGQSSSNQPQHF.

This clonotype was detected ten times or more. This CDR3 is CSALRDEQFF. The CDR3 nucleotides read TGCAGTGCTCTCCGCGATGAGCAGTTCTTC. J is TRBJ2-1 and V is TRBV29-1; D not certain. Germline values: CDR1 SQVTM, CDR2 ANQGSEA. The CDR3 consists of 10 residues.

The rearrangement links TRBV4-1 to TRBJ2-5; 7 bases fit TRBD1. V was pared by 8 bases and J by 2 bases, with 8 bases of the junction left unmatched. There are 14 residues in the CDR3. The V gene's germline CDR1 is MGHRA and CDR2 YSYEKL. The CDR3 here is CASARQGYQETQYF. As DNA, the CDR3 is TGCGCCAGCGCCCGACAGGGCTATCAAGAGACCCAGTACTTC.

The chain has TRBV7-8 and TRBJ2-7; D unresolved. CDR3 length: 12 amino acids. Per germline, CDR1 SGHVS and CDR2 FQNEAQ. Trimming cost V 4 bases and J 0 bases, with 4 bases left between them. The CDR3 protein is CASSSHSYEQYF. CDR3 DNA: TGTGCCAGCAGCTCGCACTCCTACGAGCAGTACTTC.

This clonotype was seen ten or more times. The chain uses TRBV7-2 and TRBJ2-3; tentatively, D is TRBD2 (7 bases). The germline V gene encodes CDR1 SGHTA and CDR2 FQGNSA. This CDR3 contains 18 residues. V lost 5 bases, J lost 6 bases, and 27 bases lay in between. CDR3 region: CASSLPGGEGGLSDTQYF. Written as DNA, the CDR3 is TGTGCCAGCAGCCTACCGGGCGGAGAGGGGGGGCTGTCGGATACGCAGTATTTT.

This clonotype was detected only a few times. The DNA for the CDR3 is TGTGCCAGCAGCGACCCCCTGACGGGGGGGCGCAATGAGCAGTTCTTC. This sequence encodes CASSDPLTGGRNEQFF. J is TRBJ2-1 and V is TRBV25-1, with TRBD2 matching 8 bases. The CDR3 totals 16 residues. Germline CDR1 reads MGHDK; CDR2 reads SYGVNS. J lost 6 bases, V lost 6 bases, and 13 bases had no gene match.

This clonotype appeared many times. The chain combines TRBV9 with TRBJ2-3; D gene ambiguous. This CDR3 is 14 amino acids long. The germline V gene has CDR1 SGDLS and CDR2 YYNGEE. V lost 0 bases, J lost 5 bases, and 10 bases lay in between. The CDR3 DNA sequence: TGTGCCAGCAGCGTAGATCCCGGCGGAGATACGCAGTATTTT. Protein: CASSVDPGGDTQYF.

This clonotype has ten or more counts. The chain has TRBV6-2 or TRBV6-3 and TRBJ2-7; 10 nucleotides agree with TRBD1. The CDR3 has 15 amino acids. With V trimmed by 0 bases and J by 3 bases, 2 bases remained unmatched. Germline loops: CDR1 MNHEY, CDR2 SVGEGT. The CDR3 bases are TGTGCCAGCAGTTACTCCCGGGACAGGGGCTACGAGCAGTACTTC. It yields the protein CASSYSRDRGYEQYF.

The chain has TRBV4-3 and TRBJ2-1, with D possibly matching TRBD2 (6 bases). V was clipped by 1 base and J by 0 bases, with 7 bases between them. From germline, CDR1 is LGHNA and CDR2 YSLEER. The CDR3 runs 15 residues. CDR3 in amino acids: CASSQVAVSYNEQFF. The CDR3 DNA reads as TGCGCCAGCAGCCAAGTAGCGGTCTCCTACAATGAGCAGTTCTTC.

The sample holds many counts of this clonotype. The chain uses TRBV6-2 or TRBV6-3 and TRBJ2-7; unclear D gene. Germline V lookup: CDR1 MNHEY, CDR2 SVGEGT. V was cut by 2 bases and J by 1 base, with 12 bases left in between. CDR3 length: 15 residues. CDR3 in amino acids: CASSYGVRLSYEQYF. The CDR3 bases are TGTGCCAGCAGTTACGGGGTCCGGCTGTCCTACGAGCAGTACTTC.

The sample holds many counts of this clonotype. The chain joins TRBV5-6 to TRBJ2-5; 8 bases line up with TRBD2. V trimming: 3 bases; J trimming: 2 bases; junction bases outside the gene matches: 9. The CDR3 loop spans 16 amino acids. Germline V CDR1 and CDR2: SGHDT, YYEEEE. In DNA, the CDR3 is TGTGCCAGCAGCTCGGGGGCGGCGGGAGGACAAGAGACCCAGTACTTC. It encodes CASSSGAAGGQETQYF.

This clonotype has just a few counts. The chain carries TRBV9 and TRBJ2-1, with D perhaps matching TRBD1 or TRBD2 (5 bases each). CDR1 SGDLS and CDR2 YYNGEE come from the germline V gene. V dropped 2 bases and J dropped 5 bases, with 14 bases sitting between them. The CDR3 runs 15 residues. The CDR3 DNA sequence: TGTGCCAGCAGCGTGTTGGGGGAAGGAAACAATGAGCAGTTCTTC. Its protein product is CASSVLGEGNNEQFF.

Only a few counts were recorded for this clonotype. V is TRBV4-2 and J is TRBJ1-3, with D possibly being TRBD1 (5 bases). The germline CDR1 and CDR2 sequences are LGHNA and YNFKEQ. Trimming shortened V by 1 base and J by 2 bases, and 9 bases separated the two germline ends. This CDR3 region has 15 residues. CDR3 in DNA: TGTGCCAGCAGCCAAGGGGACGGAGCTGGAAACACCATATATTTT. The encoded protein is CASSQGDGAGNTIYF.

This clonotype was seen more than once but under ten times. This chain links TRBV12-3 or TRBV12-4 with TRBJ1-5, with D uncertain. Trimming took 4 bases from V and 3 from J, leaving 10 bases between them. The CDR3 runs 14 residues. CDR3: CASSWGWDNQPQHF. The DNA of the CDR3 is TGTGCCAGCAGTTGGGGTTGGGACAATCAGCCCCAGCATTTT.

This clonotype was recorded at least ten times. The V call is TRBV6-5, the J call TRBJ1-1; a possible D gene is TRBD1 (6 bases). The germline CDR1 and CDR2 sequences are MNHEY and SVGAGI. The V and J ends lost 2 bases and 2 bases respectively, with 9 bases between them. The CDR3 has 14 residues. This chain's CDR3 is CASSYGRGNTEAFF. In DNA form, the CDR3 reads TGTGCCAGCAGTTACGGCAGGGGCAACACTGAAGCTTTCTTT.

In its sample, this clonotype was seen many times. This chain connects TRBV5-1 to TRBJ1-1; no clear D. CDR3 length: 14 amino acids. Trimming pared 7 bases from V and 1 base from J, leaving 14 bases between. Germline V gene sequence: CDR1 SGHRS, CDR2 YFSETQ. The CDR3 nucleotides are TGCGCCAGCCGCATTCTCTCAGAGAACACTGAAGCTTTCTTT. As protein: CASRILSENTEAFF.

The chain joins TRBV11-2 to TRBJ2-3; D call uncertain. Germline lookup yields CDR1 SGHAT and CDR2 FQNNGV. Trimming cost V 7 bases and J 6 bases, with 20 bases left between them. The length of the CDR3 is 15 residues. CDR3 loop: CASTERTALLDTQYF. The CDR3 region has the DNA TGTGCCAGCACCGAAAGGACGGCACTCCTGGATACGCAGTATTTT.